The rows below give T cell receptor beta chains drawn from one sample of a study of T-cell reconstitution after alpha-beta-depleted transplantation in children. Using its own MiXCR run on the PCR reads, TCRdb lists one record per CDR3 protein. This sample has hundreds of thousands of distinct CDR3 sequences, with around an eighth found just once. Specimen: PBMCs from the stem cell graft donor, collected from the stem cell graft. Receptors originate from a human donor who donated a stem cell graft to a child with combined immunodeficiency. Each CDR3 is given with its conserved first and last residue. A D gene is named only where the DNA matches it firmly. Not all rows give a size; the values are once, few, many and, for expanded clones, a class.

.,TRBV21-1,few,TRBJ1-4,TGTGCCAGCAGCAAAGCGCGACGGAGGGACAATGCTATTAATGAAAAACTGTTTTTT,CASSKARRRDNAINEKLFF
.,TRBV20-1,many,TRBJ2-3,TGCAGTGCTAGAGATCTGAATACTGGTGAGGCAGATACGCAGTATTTT,CSARDLNTGEADTQYF
TRBD2,TRBV7-8,many,TRBJ2-1,TGTGCCAGCAGCTTAGACGTTGAGCGGGATCTAGGAGGTCAGTTCTTC,CASSLDVERDLGGQFF
TRBD1,TRBV5-1,.,TRBJ2-7,TGCGCCAGCATCCCGGGACAGGGTACCTACGAGCAGTACTTC,CASIPGQGTYEQYF
.,TRBV21-1,.,TRBJ2-4,TGTGCCAGCAGCAATAGGGGGGCAACCCCTTTAGCCAAAAACATTCAGTACTTC,CASSNRGATPLAKNIQYF
TRBD1,TRBV4-2,.,TRBJ1-2,TGTGCCAGCAGCCGCCGGGACAGGGACAACTATGGCTACACCTTC,CASSRRDRDNYGYTF
.,TRBV20-1,few,TRBJ2-7,TGCAGTGCTAGATCGGGGCGGATCCCCTCCTACGAGCAGTACTTC,CSARSGRIPSYEQYF
TRBD2,TRBV3-1,.,TRBJ2-2,TGTGCCAGCAGCCTGGGGACTAGCGGGGGAACCGGGGAGCTGTTTTTT,CASSLGTSGGTGELFF
.,TRBV3-1,many,TRBJ2-5,TGTGCCAGCAGTCAGGAAGAGACCCAGTACTTC,CASSQEETQYF
.,TRBV2,few,TRBJ2-1,TGTGCCAGCATCCCCAGACAGAAATCATACAATGAGCAGTTCTTC,CASIPRQKSYNEQFF
TRBD2,TRBV30,few,TRBJ2-1,TGTGCCTGGAAGGGGCTAGCGGTCAATGAGCAGTTCTTC,CAWKGLAVNEQFF
.,TRBV27,few,TRBJ1-6,TGTGCCAGCAGGAGATTAACCGACTATAATTCACCCCTCCACTTT,CASRRLTDYNSPLHF
TRBD2,TRBV10-3,many,TRBJ2-7,TGTGCCATCAGTGTACCGGGACTAGCAGGATACGAGCAGTACTTC,CAISVPGLAGYEQYF
.,TRBV5-8,.,TRBJ2-7,TGTGCCAGCAGCTTGTGGCAGACCTACGAGCAGTACTTC,CASSLWQTYEQYF
.,TRBV24-1,many,TRBJ1-2,TGTGCCACCAGTGCCTATGGACAGGGCTACACCTTC,CATSAYGQGYTF
.,TRBV2,.,TRBJ2-1,TGTGCCAGCAGCCTAAATTGGAATGAGCAGTTCTTC,CASSLNWNEQFF
.,TRBV7-9,few,TRBJ2-4,TGTGCCAGCAGCTTCTTCGGGAGTGGGTCCAAAAACATTCAGTACTTC,CASSFFGSGSKNIQYF
.,TRBV24-1,few,TRBJ2-5,TGTGCCACCAGTGATTTGCCAGGGAAGGACGAGACCCAGTACTTC,CATSDLPGKDETQYF
.,TRBV6-2/TRBV6-3,.,TRBJ1-2,TGTGCCAGCAGTTACTCTCCAACCGGGGCTTGGGGCTACACCTTC,CASSYSPTGAWGYTF
TRBD1,TRBV5-1,many,TRBJ2-7,TGCGCCAGCAGCTCCGGACAGGGGCGGGACGAGCAGTACTTC,CASSSGQGRDEQYF
TRBD2,TRBV20-1,many,TRBJ2-3,TGCAGTGCTGAGCGGGACACAGATACGCAGTATTTT,CSAERDTDTQYF
.,TRBV19,many,TRBJ2-3,TGTGCCAGTAGCCCGGGAGTAGGTCCCACAGATACGCAGTATTTT,CASSPGVGPTDTQYF
TRBD1,TRBV30,.,TRBJ1-4,TGTGCCTGGAGGCCTAAACTAGGGACAGCAACTAATGAAAAACTGTTTTTT,CAWRPKLGTATNEKLFF
.,TRBV6-2/TRBV6-3,few,TRBJ2-5,TGTGCCAGCGGCTGGACCAGGGAGACCCAGTACTTC,CASGWTRETQYF
.,TRBV20-1,.,TRBJ2-1,TGCAGTGCTTGTACAGGGTCGCACTACAATGAGCAGTTCTTC,CSACTGSHYNEQFF
.,TRBV9,.,TRBJ1-1,TGTGCCAGCAGCGTAGTTGGAGGGGCCGAAGCTTTCTTT,CASSVVGGAEAFF
.,TRBV7-7,few,TRBJ2-1,TGTGCTAGCAGCTTCAACGGGGGCGAGCAGTTCTTC,CASSFNGGEQFF
.,TRBV4-3,few,TRBJ2-1,TGCGCCAGCAGCCACGACTTAGAGTCGGATGAGCAGTTCTTC,CASSHDLESDEQFF
TRBD1,TRBV10-3,many,TRBJ1-2,TGTGCCATCAGTCGGGACAGGGACTGGTATGGCTACACCTTC,CAISRDRDWYGYTF
.,TRBV7-2,few,TRBJ1-2,TGTGCCAGCAGCTTAGCTCTCCAGGGACGCCCTAACTATGGCTACACCTTC,CASSLALQGRPNYGYTF
.,TRBV20-1,many,TRBJ2-1,TGCAGTGCAACCCGAGCCCTCTCCCCGATACCTGAGCAGTTCTTC,CSATRALSPIPEQFF
.,TRBV30,once,TRBJ1-6,TGTGCTTCAAAAGCCGGAGATAATTCACCCCTCCACTTT,CASKAGDNSPLHF
.,TRBV20-1,few,TRBJ1-1,TGCAGTGCACCTGCTGACCTGGACACTGAAGCTTTCTTT,CSAPADLDTEAFF
.,TRBV12-3/TRBV12-4,.,TRBJ2-7,TGTGCCAGCAGTTTAGGCGGCAGGGCCACGAAGCAGTACTTC,CASSLGGRATKQYF
TRBD1,TRBV24-1,many,TRBJ2-1,TGTGCCACCAGTGATAGGGGACAGGGTTTAGGCAATGAGCAGTTCTTC,CATSDRGQGLGNEQFF
.,TRBV9,.,TRBJ2-3,TGTGCCAGCAGCGGTGGGAGGCTGGACCGACTCCCGGGCCCAGATACGCAGTATTTT,CASSGGRLDRLPGPDTQYF
.,TRBV27,few,TRBJ2-5,TGTGCCAGCAGTCCCGGACAGAGGGAGACCCAGTACTTC,CASSPGQRETQYF
TRBD2,TRBV12-3/TRBV12-4,many,TRBJ2-7,TGTGCCAGCAGGACTAGCGGCACGCACGAGCAGTACTTC,CASRTSGTHEQYF
.,TRBV7-2,many,TRBJ2-7,TGTGCCAGCAGCTTGGACAGCCCGGTTAGGAAGCAGTACTTC,CASSLDSPVRKQYF
TRBD1,TRBV12-3/TRBV12-4,many,TRBJ1-5,TGTGCCAGCAGTTCACAGGGGCCAGTCGGTAGGGCCCAGCATTTT,CASSSQGPVGRAQHF
.,TRBV5-1,few,TRBJ2-7,TGCGCCAGCAGCAACGACAGGCCTTTCTCCTACGAGCAGTACTTC,CASSNDRPFSYEQYF
.,TRBV5-1,many,TRBJ2-3,TGCGCCAGCAGCTTGGAGGCCCCTAGCACAGATACGCAGTATTTT,CASSLEAPSTDTQYF
.,TRBV13,few,TRBJ1-3,TGTGCCAGCAGCTTAGGTCCGGGATCTCACTCTGGAAACACCATATATTTT,CASSLGPGSHSGNTIYF
TRBD1,TRBV20-1,many,TRBJ1-1,TGCAGTGCTTCGCCGGGACAGACAAACACTGAAGCTTTCTTT,CSASPGQTNTEAFF
TRBD1,TRBV12-3/TRBV12-4,few,TRBJ1-1,TGTGCCAGCACACTCAGGGGGAGGACTGAAGCTTTCTTT,CASTLRGRTEAFF
.,TRBV24-1,.,TRBJ2-5,TGTGCCACGAGGGAGGCGACAGGCTCGGGATCCGAGACCCAGTACTTC,CATREATGSGSETQYF
TRBD1,TRBV12-3/TRBV12-4,few,TRBJ1-1,TGTGCCAGCAGTGGACAGGCGTTTGGGGGCACTGAAGCTTTCTTT,CASSGQAFGGTEAFF
TRBD1,TRBV5-5,.,TRBJ2-7,TGTGCCAGCAGCGTTACAGGGGGTTTGTCCTACGAGCAGTACTTC,CASSVTGGLSYEQYF